This T cell receptor (beta chain) came from a study of blood T cell repertoires in COVID-19. Profiled with immunoSEQ multiplex PCR; TCRdb holds only in-frame clones, not every one. The table has about 70,000 clones, approximately 82% seen once. V dropped 5 bases and J dropped 4 bases, with 12 bases sitting between them. The length of the CDR3 is 14 residues. Germline V gene sequence: CDR1 SEHNR, CDR2 FQNEAQ (reference sequence). This clone is deemed medium-sized. Other DNA sequences of this sample code for an identical CDR3. Sequenced input: peripheral blood. The chain uses TRBV7-9 and TRBJ1-3, with D maybe TRBD1 (6 bases). The TCR originated in a woman older than 75 with acute or convalescent COVID-19. The CDR3 here is CASSNPGQGNTIYF. CDR3 nucleotides: TGTGCCAGCAGCAACCCGGGACAAGGAAACACCATATATTTT.